A single sample gave rise to the 9 T cell receptor beta chains below, sequenced in a study of blood T cell repertoires in COVID-19. The method was immunoSEQ multiplex PCR; TCRdb's version includes in-frame clones alone and lacks a portion of them. The sample lists 190,000 or so clones, roughly 78% seen once, with about 2.8% in the top ten. Sample: peripheral blood. The receptors originated from a woman aged 80 or older with active or convalescent COVID-19.

CDR3 DNA: TGTGCCAGCAGTTTGTTACGGGAATCGGGCTACACCTTC. The encoded protein is CASSLLRESGYTF. This chain uses TRBV12-3 or TRBV12-4 with TRBJ1-2; D unresolved. V lost 3 bases and J 8 bases, leaving 13 bases between the germline ends. The CDR3 is made up of 13 amino acids.

The V gene is TRBV10-3, the J gene TRBJ1-2, with D uncertain. V was shortened by 6 bases and J by 4 bases, with 9 bases between the two germline ends. This CDR3 contains 12 residues. Per the germline V gene, CDR1 is ENHRY and CDR2 is SYGVKD. The CDR3 region has the DNA TGTGCCATCAGGCGGGAATCCTATGGCTACACCTTC. It codes for CAIRRESYGYTF.

J is TRBJ2-7 and V is TRBV13; TRBD1 agrees at 8 bases. J was trimmed by 2 bases and V by 4 bases; bases with no gene match: 4. The CDR3 is made up of 14 amino acids. In germline, CDR1 is PRHDT, CDR2 FYEKMQ (reference sequence). As DNA, the CDR3 is TGTGCCAGCAGCTCTGACAGGGGCCCCTACGAGCAGTACTTC. Protein: CASSSDRGPYEQYF.

This sequence joins TRBV5-5 and TRBJ2-7; TRBD2 matches 8 bases. The CDR3 covers 16 residues. V lost 0 bases to trimming and J lost 2 bases; unmatched junction nucleotides: 7. The germline CDR1 and CDR2 sequences are SGHKS and YYEKEE (reference sequence). This chain's CDR3 is CASSLDRGSGAYEQYF. In DNA form, the CDR3 reads TGTGCCAGCAGCTTGGATCGGGGTAGCGGGGCCTACGAGCAGTACTTC.

The V gene is TRBV11-2, the J gene TRBJ2-7; TRBD1 matches 7 bases. V lost 7 bases and J lost 1; bases outside the gene matches: 4. Germline CDR1 SGHAT, CDR2 FQNNGV. This CDR3 comprises 13 residues. The CDR3 DNA is TGTGCCAGCACCCGGACAGGTTCCTACGAGCAGTACTTC. It translates to CASTRTGSYEQYF.

The V and J genes are TRBV5-4 and TRBJ1-1, with D possibly matching TRBD1 (5 bases). The CDR3 is 15 residues long. The germline V gene encodes CDR1 SGHNT and CDR2 YYREEE (reference sequence). Trimming removed 3 bases at V and 3 bases at J, with 15 bases between. CDR3 loop: CASSYAYGGDTEAFF. CDR3 DNA: TGTGCCAGCAGCTACGCTTACGGGGGAGACACTGAAGCTTTCTTT.

The chain is built from TRBV5-1 and TRBJ1-1, with a weak D call TRBD1 (6 bases). Trimming removed 0 bases at V and 0 bases at J, with 6 bases between. Germline CDR1 and CDR2: SGHRS and YFSETQ. The CDR3 length is 14 residues. The CDR3 coding sequence is TGCGCCAGCAGCTTGGGGACAGTGAACACTGAAGCTTTCTTT. Amino acid sequence: CASSLGTVNTEAFF.

The V and J genes are TRBV7-2 and TRBJ1-2, with 10 positions matching TRBD1. Germline V gene sequence: CDR1 SGHTA, CDR2 FQGNSA. The CDR3 has 14 residues. Unmatched junction bases numbered 3, after V lost 2 bases and J lost 6 bases. DNA for the CDR3: TGTGCCAGCAGCTTACCGGGACAGGGGAATGGCTACACCTTC. This encodes CASSLPGQGNGYTF.

Concerning this clone: The same CDR3 is also encoded by other DNA sequences in this sample. This sequence joins TRBV11-2 and TRBJ2-2; TRBD2 agrees at 8 bases. V lost 5 bases to trimming and J lost 4 bases; unmatched junction nucleotides: 6. The CDR3 is made up of 15 amino acids. Germline V gives CDR1 SGHAT, CDR2 FQNNGV. CDR3 region: CASSPRAGGTGELFF. CDR3 coding DNA: TGTGCCAGCAGCCCTAGGGCGGGGGGCACCGGGGAGCTGTTTTTT. Variable domain in full (rest from reference TRBV11-2 and TRBJ2-2): EAGVAQSPRYKIIEKRQSVAFWCNPISGHATLYWYQQILGQGPKLLIQFQNNGVVDDSQLPKDRFSAERLKGVDSTLKIQPAKLEDSAVYLCASSPRAGGTGELFFGEGSRLTVL.